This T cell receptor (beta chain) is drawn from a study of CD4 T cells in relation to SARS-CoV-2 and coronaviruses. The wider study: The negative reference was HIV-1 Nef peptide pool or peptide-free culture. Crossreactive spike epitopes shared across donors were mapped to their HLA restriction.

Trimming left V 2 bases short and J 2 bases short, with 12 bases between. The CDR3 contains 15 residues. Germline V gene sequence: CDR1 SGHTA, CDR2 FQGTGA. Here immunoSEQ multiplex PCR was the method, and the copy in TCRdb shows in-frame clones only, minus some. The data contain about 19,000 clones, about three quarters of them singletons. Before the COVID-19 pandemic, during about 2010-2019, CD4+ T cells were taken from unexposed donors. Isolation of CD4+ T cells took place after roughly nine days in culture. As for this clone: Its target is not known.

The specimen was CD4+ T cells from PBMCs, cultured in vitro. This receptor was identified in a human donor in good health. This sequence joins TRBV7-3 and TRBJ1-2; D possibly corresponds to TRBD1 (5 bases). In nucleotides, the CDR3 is TGTGCCAGCAGCTTATATGCGGGACCAAACTATGGCTACACCTTC. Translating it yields CASSLYAGPNYGYTF.